This TCR beta chain was documented in a study of identical twins. Study-level points and caveats: A partial confounding effect on zero-insertion analyses could come from invariant MAIT and iNKT cells. Some out-of-frame alpha sequences were shared by twins, and these showed excess low generation probability.

To note about this clonotype: The antigen remains unidentified.

TCRdb re-analysed the 5' RACE reads in MiXCR, keeping a single row per CDR3 protein. The sample shows a few hundred thousand distinct CDR3 sequences, roughly 8.6% of them seen only once. This same sample was also part of a study on yellow fever vaccine responses in identical twins.

The specimen was memory (CD45RO+) T cells sorted from blood. This clonotype was sampled from a woman between 18 and 29 years old in good health.

Written as DNA, the CDR3 is TGTGCCAGCAGCCCGAACGGCTACGAGCAGTACTTC. Translated: CASSPNGYEQYF. The rearrangement links TRBV3-1 to TRBJ2-7; D remains unclear. The CDR3 sequence is 12 residues long. Germline lookup yields CDR1 LGHDT and CDR2 YNNKEL (reference sequence). V was shortened by 4 bases and J by 3 bases, with 7 bases between the two germline ends.